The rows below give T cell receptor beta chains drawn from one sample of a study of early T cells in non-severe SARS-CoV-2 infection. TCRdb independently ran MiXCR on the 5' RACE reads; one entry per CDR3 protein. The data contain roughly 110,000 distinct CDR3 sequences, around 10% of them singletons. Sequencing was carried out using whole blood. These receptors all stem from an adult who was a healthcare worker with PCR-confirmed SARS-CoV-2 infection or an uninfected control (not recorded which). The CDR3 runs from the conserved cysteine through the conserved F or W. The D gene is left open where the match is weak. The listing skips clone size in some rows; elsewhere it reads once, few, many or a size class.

DNA: TGCAGTGCTTCAAGGGGGAGTACGCAGTATTTT
CDR3: CSASRGSTQYF
size: many
V: TRBV20-1
D: NA
J: TRBJ2-3
length: 11

DNA: TGTGCCAGCAGTTTGGTTCGGGCTCGCGAGCAGTACTTC
CDR3: CASSLVRAREQYF
size: many
V: TRBV12-3/TRBV12-4
D: NA
J: TRBJ2-7
length: 13

DNA: TGCGCCAGCTCCCGGGACGGGAACACCGGGGAGCTGTTTTTT
CDR3: CASSRDGNTGELFF
size: few
V: TRBV5-1
D: NA
J: TRBJ2-2
length: 14

DNA: TGTGCCAGCAGCCAGGGACGGACTAGCGGGAGTTGGAGCTCCTACAATGAGCAGTTCTTC
CDR3: CASSQGRTSGSWSSYNEQFF
size: many
V: TRBV14
D: TRBD2
J: TRBJ2-1
length: 20

DNA: TGCGCCAGCAGCTTGGGGGACGGGCCGAGGGGCGAGCAGTACTTC
CDR3: CASSLGDGPRGEQYF
size: many
V: TRBV5-1
D: NA
J: TRBJ2-7
length: 15

DNA: TGTGCCAGCAGCTCCCCCGGGACACCACTCTTC
CDR3: CASSSPGTPLF
size: NA
V: TRBV9
D: NA
J: TRBJ2-5
length: 11

DNA: TGTGCCAGCAGGTTGGACAGGGGAAGCTACGAGCAGTACTTC
CDR3: CASRLDRGSYEQYF
size: many
V: TRBV28
D: TRBD1
J: TRBJ2-7
length: 14

DNA: TGTGCCAGCACCTCTGGACAGGGAGACACCGGGGAGCTGTTTTTT
CDR3: CASTSGQGDTGELFF
size: many
V: TRBV6-2/TRBV6-3
D: TRBD1
J: TRBJ2-2
length: 15

DNA: TGTGCCAGCGGACTAGCGGGGATAACAGATACGCAGTATTTT
CDR3: CASGLAGITDTQYF
size: many
V: TRBV12-3/TRBV12-4
D: TRBD2
J: TRBJ2-3
length: 14

DNA: TGTGCCAGCAGTTTAGGCCCCGGGACCAGAGATACGCAGTATTTT
CDR3: CASSLGPGTRDTQYF
size: NA
V: TRBV28
D: NA
J: TRBJ2-3
length: 15

DNA: TGTGCCACCGCCGGGGGTTACAATGAGCAGTTCTTC
CDR3: CATAGGYNEQFF
size: few
V: TRBV15
D: NA
J: TRBJ2-1
length: 12

DNA: TGTGCCACCAGTGATTTCGATCTGGGGACGAATGAGCAGTTCTTC
CDR3: CATSDFDLGTNEQFF
size: few
V: TRBV24-1
D: NA
J: TRBJ2-1
length: 15

DNA: TGCAGCGCCAGTGGGGCGGGAGGGCCCGGGCAGTTCTTC
CDR3: CSASGAGGPGQFF
size: few
V: TRBV29-1
D: TRBD2
J: TRBJ2-1
length: 13

DNA: TGCAGTGCCCCCGGCCCAGGCGAGCAGTACTTC
CDR3: CSAPGPGEQYF
size: NA
V: TRBV20-1
D: NA
J: TRBJ2-7
length: 11

DNA: TGTGCCAGCAGATCGGATAAGGGCCCAGATACGCAGTATTTT
CDR3: CASRSDKGPDTQYF
size: NA
V: TRBV7-9
D: NA
J: TRBJ2-3
length: 14

DNA: TGCGCCAGCAGCCAAGTAATTGGAACAGGGCGCGACGAGCAGTACTTC
CDR3: CASSQVIGTGRDEQYF
size: many
V: TRBV4-3
D: NA
J: TRBJ2-7
length: 16

DNA: TGTGCCAGCAGCCAAGATCTCTATGAGCAGTTCTTC
CDR3: CASSQDLYEQFF
size: few
V: TRBV14
D: NA
J: TRBJ2-1
length: 12

DNA: TGTGCCACCAACAGGAAGACTAGCACAGATACGCAGTATTTT
CDR3: CATNRKTSTDTQYF
size: NA
V: TRBV15
D: NA
J: TRBJ2-3
length: 14

DNA: TGTGCCAGCAGCTTGATCCGGCCAGGCCAGGGGCGCGCAACTAATGAAAAACTGTTTTTT
CDR3: CASSLIRPGQGRATNEKLFF
size: NA
V: TRBV5-6
D: NA
J: TRBJ1-4
length: 20

DNA: TGCGCCAGCAGCTCCTCTCTCGCGGGAGGGATCGAGCAGTACTTC
CDR3: CASSSSLAGGIEQYF
size: many
V: TRBV5-1
D: TRBD2
J: TRBJ2-7
length: 15

DNA: TGTGCCAGCAGTGAACAACAGGGTCAGCCCCAGCATTTT
CDR3: CASSEQQGQPQHF
size: many
V: TRBV25-1
D: NA
J: TRBJ1-5
length: 13

DNA: TGTGCCAGCAGCACCTCCGGGGAGCTGTTTTTT
CDR3: CASSTSGELFF
size: NA
V: TRBV7-9
D: NA
J: TRBJ2-2
length: 11

DNA: TGTGCCAGCAGCTTAGTGCGGGTGCAGGGAGGATACAATGAGCAGTTCTTC
CDR3: CASSLVRVQGGYNEQFF
size: NA
V: TRBV7-8
D: NA
J: TRBJ2-1
length: 17

DNA: TGCGCCAGCAGCCCCGGGACTAGCCTCACAGATACGCAGTATTTT
CDR3: CASSPGTSLTDTQYF
size: many
V: TRBV5-1
D: TRBD2
J: TRBJ2-3
length: 15

DNA: TGTGCCAGCAGCTCCCTAGCGTTAAGCTCCTACGAGCAGTACTTC
CDR3: CASSSLALSSYEQYF
size: NA
V: TRBV7-8
D: NA
J: TRBJ2-7
length: 15

DNA: TGCAGTGCTAGGGCAGGCGAACTTTTCATGAACACTGAAGCTTTCTTT
CDR3: CSARAGELFMNTEAFF
size: many
V: TRBV20-1
D: NA
J: TRBJ1-1
length: 16

DNA: TGCGCCAGCAGCTTTGTGGACCGGCCCCAAGAGACCCAGTACTTC
CDR3: CASSFVDRPQETQYF
size: NA
V: TRBV5-1
D: NA
J: TRBJ2-5
length: 15

DNA: TGTGCTAGTGGTTTTGAAGGTTACAATGAGCAGTTCTTC
CDR3: CASGFEGYNEQFF
size: few
V: TRBV12-5
D: NA
J: TRBJ2-1
length: 13

DNA: TGCAGTGCTAGTAGGGTGGCGAACACTGAAGCTTTCTTT
CDR3: CSASRVANTEAFF
size: NA
V: TRBV20-1
D: NA
J: TRBJ1-1
length: 13

DNA: TGTGCCAGCAGTCTACAGGGGGCGAATGGCTACACCTTC
CDR3: CASSLQGANGYTF
size: few
V: TRBV27
D: TRBD1
J: TRBJ1-2
length: 13

DNA: TGTGCCAGCTCACCACCGGGAACAGGGAATCAGCCCCAGCATTTT
CDR3: CASSPPGTGNQPQHF
size: NA
V: TRBV18
D: NA
J: TRBJ1-5
length: 15

DNA: TGTGCCAGCAGTCAGGACAGGAGAAGCACTGAAGCTTTCTTT
CDR3: CASSQDRRSTEAFF
size: many
V: TRBV2
D: TRBD1
J: TRBJ1-1
length: 14

DNA: TGCAGTGCTAGTGGCAGGGGGGGAGATACGCAGTATTTT
CDR3: CSASGRGGDTQYF
size: many
V: TRBV20-1
D: NA
J: TRBJ2-3
length: 13

DNA: TGCAGCGCATCAGAGTTGGGGTTTGGGGAGCAGTTCTTC
CDR3: CSASELGFGEQFF
size: few
V: TRBV29-1
D: NA
J: TRBJ2-1
length: 13

DNA: TGTGCCAGCAGCTCCAGCGGCGGCCGCAATCAGCCCCAGCATTTT
CDR3: CASSSSGGRNQPQHF
size: NA
V: TRBV7-3
D: NA
J: TRBJ1-5
length: 15

DNA: TGTGCCAGCAGCGTAGAGGGCGGGAGAGGGAGAGATACGCAGTATTTT
CDR3: CASSVEGGRGRDTQYF
size: many
V: TRBV9
D: TRBD2
J: TRBJ2-3
length: 16

DNA: TGTGCCAGCAGTTACAAAGGGGGCGGAGAAAAACTGTTTTTT
CDR3: CASSYKGGGEKLFF
size: many
V: TRBV6-5
D: TRBD1
J: TRBJ1-4
length: 14

DNA: TGTGCCAGTGCCCAAGACAGTTACAATGAGCAGTTCTTC
CDR3: CASAQDSYNEQFF
size: few
V: TRBV19
D: NA
J: TRBJ2-1
length: 13

DNA: TGTGCCAGCAGCTTACAAGGAAGGAAAAAACTGTTTTTT
CDR3: CASSLQGRKKLFF
size: many
V: TRBV5-6
D: NA
J: TRBJ1-4
length: 13

DNA: TGTGCCACCAGCGGCAACAGGGGGCAGGGCTACACCTTC
CDR3: CATSGNRGQGYTF
size: NA
V: TRBV15
D: TRBD1
J: TRBJ1-2
length: 13